This T cell receptor beta chain was retrieved from a study of cytomegalovirus exposure and HLA in healthy donors. Study context: A prior study identified roughly 110 million unique TCR beta sequences from some 180 million T cells. The early release's HLA-typed donors yielded 65 million to 85 million unique TCRs.

Turning to this clone: Its matching antigen is unknown.

Whole-study results and caveats: Analysis was carried out at a later point, and it linked a missense DCLRE1C variant to TCR beta V- and J-gene trimming.

J was trimmed by 8 bases and V by 4 bases; bases with no gene match: 10. Germline assignment: CDR1 MNHEY and CDR2 SMNVEV (reference sequence). This CDR3 is built from 15 residues. Use of 60 Vbeta and 13 Jbeta primers characterized the PCR. Profiled with immunoSEQ multiplex PCR; TCRdb holds only in-frame clones, not every one. The data contain 100,000 to 150,000 clones, approximately 80% of them seen just once; the ten biggest clones take up roughly 1.2%. This clonotype was obtained from a girl under 10 years old in good health and CMV-seronegative. The rearrangement joins TRBV27 to TRBJ1-2, with TRBD1 matching over 10 bases. Sample: PBMCs. The DNA of the CDR3 is TGTGCCAGCAGTTCAAACCGACAGGGGGCGAGGGGCTACACCTTC. Amino acid sequence: CASSSNRQGARGYTF.